This T cell receptor (beta chain) was found in a study of cytomegalovirus exposure and HLA in healthy donors. In the study overall: A prior study identified roughly 110 million unique TCR beta sequences from 200 million or so T cells. Broader study findings: The CMV antigen specificity of a few CMV-associated chains was confirmed through in vitro analysis. Rates of TCR association differed by HLA locus in a later analysis, with DRB1 highest and HLA-C lowest.

Germline V gene lookup returns CDR1 SQVTM and CDR2 ANQGSEA. The CDR3 is 17 amino acids. A remark on this clone: The antigen is undetermined. The germline gene is not matched at one end of the junction; a read error may be the cause.

The PCR used 60 Vbeta and 13 Jbeta primers. TCRdb's table, derived via immunoSEQ multiplex PCR, lists solely in-frame clones and lacks some. The data show about 150,000 clones, more than 75% seen once. This sequence joins TRBV29-1 and TRBJ2-6, with a weak D call TRBD1 (5 bases). Source material: PBMCs. The receptor was derived from a woman in her thirties or forties in good health and CMV-seronegative. DNA for the CDR3: TGCAGCGGATACGTCAGTGGGGAAGCAGCTGGGGCCAACGGCCTGACTTTC. Its protein product is CSGYVSGEAAGANGLTF.